This T cell receptor beta chain originates from a study of blood T cell repertoires in COVID-19. Study context: Whether acute or convalescent, the COVID-19 samples came from the United States, Italy and Spain.

Authors' processing steps: Estimates of nucleated cell counts were drawn from the amplification of reference gene primers. The table came from immunoSEQ multiplex PCR; TCRdb's copy has only in-frame clones and leaves some out. V, J and clone size were drawn from that table, and D and trimming were deduced from the DNA. The top ten clones hold approximately 9.3% of a sample with roughly 100,000 clones, about 76% of them seen once. Germline values: CDR1 MDHEN, CDR2 SYDVKM. The CDR3 has 14 amino acids. Trimming left V 3 bases short and J 9 bases short, with 15 bases between. Sequenced material: peripheral blood. The clonotype comes from a woman of 80 years or more with acute or convalescent COVID-19. V gene TRBV28 combines with J gene TRBJ1-3, with D possibly matching TRBD1 (5 bases). The CDR3 is CASSFPARESTIYF. The CDR3 DNA is TGTGCCAGCAGTTTCCCGGCCAGGGAAAGCACCATATATTTT.